This T cell receptor beta chain is drawn from a study of blood T cell repertoires in COVID-19 (dated by TCRdb to 2018 to 2021). In the study overall: Samples from collaborators originated in the United States, Italy and Spain and spanned both the acute and convalescent phases of COVID-19. The prospective study material was composed of cDNA or gDNA derived from T cells, B-cell-depleted T cells, or PBMCs. Deeply sampled blood TCRbeta repertoires from subjects exposed to, actively infected with, or recovered from COVID-19 were included in the dataset. The repertoires were released in a freely available public database meant as a resource for research on the immune response to SARS-CoV-2. The samples were drawn from the first 160 participants of the ongoing ImmuneRACE study and from roughly 1,300 subjects provided by 6 global collaborators. Nearly every sample came with metadata listing a de-identified subject ID, COVID-19 status, age in years and sex. Where HLA class I and class II types were available, the types were taken from metadata supplied by the sample provider, not from assay-based typing.

Broad study findings and their caveats: The amount of clinical and demographic metadata varied by source and participant and was provided uncurated.

A second Seattle source provided samples from volunteer blood donors who had recovered from COVID-19. Each collaborating institution followed its own protocols to collect whole blood in K2EDTA tubes. For TCRbeta analysis, collaborator samples were shipped as frozen whole blood, as isolated PBMCs, or as DNA extracted from either sample type. In regard to this clone: Its antigen target is currently unknown. No qualities accompany the bases; no much larger clone lies one base away.

V is shortened by 4 bases, J by 2 bases, and the region joining them spans 13 bases. CDR1 and CDR2, looked up from the germline V gene, are SGDLS and YYNGEE. The CDR3, from cysteine to phenylalanine, totals 14 residues. Of the read, only the CDR3 DNA is kept; its 42 bases are in frame from base 1. TCRbeta CDR3 regions were amplified from genomic DNA using the immunoSEQ Assay, a bias-controlled multiplex PCR. The original pipeline was this. Within the assay, amplification of reference gene primers was used to estimate how many nucleated cells each sample contained. To quantify the absolute abundance of each unique TCRbeta CDR3 rearrangement, sequence reads were collapsed and filtered. For each sample, productive Simpson clonality was calculated as the square root of Simpson's diversity index over productive rearrangements. In its TCRdb copy, this immuneACCESS table keeps in-frame sequences only and misses some clones. Where compared with another copy, unresolved V genes explain less than half of these, and the others have no known cause. V, J and clone size derive from that table, while D and trimming were established from the DNA sequence. The sample profile shows 150,000 to 200,000 clones; 80% to 90% of them were found once. 1.5% to 2% of the sample goes to the ten largest clones.

The TCR comes from a man in his late teens or twenties who had recovered from COVID-19. The sequencing input was peripheral blood. The chain is made from TRBV9 and TRBJ2-7; the D gene is possibly TRBD2, with 6 bases matching. The CDR3 has the sequence CASSPVGGPYEQYF. The nucleotides read TGTGCCAGCAGCCCAGTTGGAGGGCCCTACGAGCAGTACTTC.